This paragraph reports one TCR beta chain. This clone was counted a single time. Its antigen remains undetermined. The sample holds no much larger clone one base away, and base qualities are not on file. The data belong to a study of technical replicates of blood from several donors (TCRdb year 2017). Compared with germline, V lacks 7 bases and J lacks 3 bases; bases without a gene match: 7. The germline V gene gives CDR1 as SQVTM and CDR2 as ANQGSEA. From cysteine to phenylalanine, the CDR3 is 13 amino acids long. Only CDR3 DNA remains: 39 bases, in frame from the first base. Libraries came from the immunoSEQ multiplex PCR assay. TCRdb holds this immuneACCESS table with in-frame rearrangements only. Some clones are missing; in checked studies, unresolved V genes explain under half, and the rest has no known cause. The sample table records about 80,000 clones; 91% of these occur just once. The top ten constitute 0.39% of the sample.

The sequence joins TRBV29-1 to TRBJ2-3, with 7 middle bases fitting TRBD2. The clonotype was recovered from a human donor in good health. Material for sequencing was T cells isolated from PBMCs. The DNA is TGCAGCGCTGCCCCGGGAGGAACAGATACGCAGTATTTT. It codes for CSAAPGGTDTQYF.